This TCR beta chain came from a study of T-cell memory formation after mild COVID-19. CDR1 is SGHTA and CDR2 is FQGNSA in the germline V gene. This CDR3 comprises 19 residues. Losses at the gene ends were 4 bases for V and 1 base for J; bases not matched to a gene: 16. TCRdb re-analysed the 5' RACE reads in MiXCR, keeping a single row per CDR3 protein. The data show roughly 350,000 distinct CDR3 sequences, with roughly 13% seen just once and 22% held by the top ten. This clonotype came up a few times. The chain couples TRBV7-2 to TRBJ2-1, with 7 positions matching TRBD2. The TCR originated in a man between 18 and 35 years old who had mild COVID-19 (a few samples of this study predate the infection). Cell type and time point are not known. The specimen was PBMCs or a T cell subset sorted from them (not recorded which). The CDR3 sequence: CASSSPWGRAGKSYNEQFF. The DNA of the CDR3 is TGTGCCAGCAGCTCGCCATGGGGGAGAGCGGGGAAATCCTACAATGAGCAGTTCTTC.